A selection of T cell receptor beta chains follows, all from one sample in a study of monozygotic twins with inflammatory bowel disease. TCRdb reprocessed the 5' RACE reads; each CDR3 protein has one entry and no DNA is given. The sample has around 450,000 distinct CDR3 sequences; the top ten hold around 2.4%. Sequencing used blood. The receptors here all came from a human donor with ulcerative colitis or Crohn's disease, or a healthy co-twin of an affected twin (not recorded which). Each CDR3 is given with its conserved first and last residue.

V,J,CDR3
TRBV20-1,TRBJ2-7,CSATYRAHYEQYF
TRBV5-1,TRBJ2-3,CASSQGTSGGVDTQYF
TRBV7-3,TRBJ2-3,CASSLWGATDTQYF
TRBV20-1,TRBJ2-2,CSARLGRGELFF
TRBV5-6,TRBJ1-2,CASSLTDHYGYTF
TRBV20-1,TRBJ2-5,CSATTGGETQYF
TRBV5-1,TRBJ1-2,CASSLVGQGVNGYTF
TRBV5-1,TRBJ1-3,CASSLEAKISGNTIYF
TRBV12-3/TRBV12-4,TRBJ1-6,CASSLPVSPLHF
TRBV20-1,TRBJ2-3,CSARRGGTDTQYF
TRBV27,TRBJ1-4,CASSQTGLDRKLFF
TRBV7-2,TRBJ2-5,CASSLFLDRQETQYF
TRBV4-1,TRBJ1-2,CATSQEVNGYTF
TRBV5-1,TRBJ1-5,CASSLDWSNQPQHF
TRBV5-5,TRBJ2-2,CASSLVQFGNTGELFF
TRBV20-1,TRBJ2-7,CSAREGTLLYEQYF
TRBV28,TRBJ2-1,CASSPGVWGGFNEQFF
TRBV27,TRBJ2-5,CASSFPPGGRYNETQYF
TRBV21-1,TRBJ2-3,CASSKDPPQGAVTDTQYF
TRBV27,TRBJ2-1,CASSLLGRESNEQFF
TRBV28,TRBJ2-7,CACLGSSYEQYF
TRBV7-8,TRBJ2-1,CASSGTVREQFF
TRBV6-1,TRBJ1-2,CASSDTGGYGYTF
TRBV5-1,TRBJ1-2,CASSSGQGATGGYTF
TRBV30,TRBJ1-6,CAWRGTVNSPLHF
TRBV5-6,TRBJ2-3,CASSFGPGDMQYF
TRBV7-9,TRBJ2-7,CASSRPGQGGGEQYF